These 27 T cell receptor beta chains share one sample of origin, sequenced in a study of shared clonotypes between healthy human individuals (dated by TCRdb to the early 2020s). CD8 naive samples were obtained by positive selection for CCR7 among CD45RO-negative cells, yielding a CD45RA+CCR7+ population from which TemRA cells were excluded. Library preparation was by the immunoSEQ multiplex PCR assay. The source is immuneACCESS, and TCRdb retained only in-frame sequences with V and J called. Part of the clones is not carried over; for the studies checked, unresolved V genes explain less than half of this, and the remainder is unexplained. For this sample the table gives around 2.1 million clones, of which 85% to 95% were detected only once. The top ten constitute about 1.8% of the sample. Input material: naive CD8+ T cells from PBMCs. The cell subset or site label of this sample denotes: CD45RA+CCR7+. Receptors were obtained from a man between 18 and 35 years old in good health. Some clones in this sample may be carry-over from other donors' samples.

The V and J genes are TRBV6-6 and TRBJ2-5, with 10 bases matching TRBD2. The germline gives CDR1 MNHNY, CDR2 SVGAGI (reference sequence). The CDR3 consists of 13 residues. V dropped 7 bases and J dropped 5; count of bases not matched to a gene: 4. The DNA for the CDR3 is TGTGCCAGCACCCAAGCGGGAGGGGAGACCCAGTACTTC. Protein product: CASTQAGGETQYF.

In its sample, this clone was seen once. The chain links TRBV9 to TRBJ1-4; 9 positions match TRBD1. This CDR3 spans 14 amino acids. The germline V gene has CDR1 SGDLS and CDR2 YYNGEE. Trimming at V came to 4 bases and at J to 7 bases, leaving 5 bases not matched to a gene. This CDR3 reads CASSIQGAGEKLFF. CDR3 sequence (DNA): TGTGCCAGCAGCATACAGGGGGCGGGTGAAAAACTGTTTTTT. Full variable domain (outside the CDR3, taken from reference TRBV9 and TRBJ1-4): DSGVTQTPKHLITATGQRVTLRCSPRSGDLSVYWYQQSLDQGLQFLIQYYNGEERAKGNILERFSAQQFPDLHSELNLSSLELGDSALYFCASSIQGAGEKLFFGSGTQLSVL.

CDR3 in amino acids: CASSLSVPHNEQFF. CDR3 in DNA: TGTGCCAGCAGCTTATCAGTCCCCCACAATGAGCAGTTCTTC. The chain couples TRBV7-3 to TRBJ2-1; no reliable D call. There are 14 residues in the CDR3. Trimming stripped 2 bases from V and 5 bases from J, with 10 bases between. Germline CDR1 SGHTA, CDR2 FQGTGA.

The V and J genes are TRBV28 and TRBJ2-7, with D perhaps being TRBD1 or TRBD2 (5 bases each). The CDR3 is 12 residues long. The germline V gene has CDR1 MDHEN and CDR2 SYDVKM. V was clipped by 5 bases and J by 7 bases, with 12 bases between them. The CDR3 loop reads CASSRDRGEQYF. CDR3 DNA sequence: TGTGCCAGCAGTCGGGACCGGGGTGAGCAGTACTTC.

The chain combines TRBV7-9 with TRBJ2-2; 7 nucleotides match TRBD2. CDR3 length: 12 residues. Germline CDR1 and CDR2: SEHNR and FQNEAQ (reference sequence). Germline trimming cut 5 bases from V and 7 bases from J; bases unmatched to any gene: 1. This CDR3 reads CASSQRGGELFF. CDR3 in DNA: TGTGCCAGCAGCCAGCGGGGCGGGGAGCTGTTTTTT. Combining the CDR3 with reference TRBV7-9 and TRBJ2-2 gives the whole variable domain DTGVSQNPRHKITKRGQNVTFRCDPISEHNRLYWYRQTLGQGPEFLTYFQNEAQLEKSRLLSDRFSAERPKGSFSTLEIQRTEQGDSAMYLCASSQRGGELFFGEGSRLTVL.

The J gene is TRBJ1-2, the V gene TRBV10-3; maybe TRBD1 (6 bases). This CDR3 is 15 amino acids long. V shed 3 bases and J shed 3 bases, with 14 bases lying between them. Germline CDR1 ENHRY, CDR2 SYGVKD. The CDR3 sequence is CAISDLGGGDYGYTF. The CDR3 DNA reads as TGTGCCATCAGTGATCTAGGGGGAGGGGACTATGGCTACACCTTC.

The chain carries TRBV28 and TRBJ2-5, with a weak D call TRBD1 (5 bases). The germline V and J ends were trimmed by 1 base and 5 bases, with 17 bases remaining between them. There are 16 residues in the CDR3. Germline assignment: CDR1 MDHEN and CDR2 SYDVKM. The CDR3 loop reads CASSLFPAGLGETQYF. The DNA of the CDR3 is TGTGCCAGCAGTTTATTCCCAGCAGGGTTGGGGGAGACCCAGTACTTC. Full variable domain (missing parts from reference TRBV28 and TRBJ2-5): DVKVTQSSRYLVKRTGEKVFLECVQDMDHENMFWYRQDPGLGLRLIYFSYDVKMKEKGDIPEGYSVSREKKERFSLILESASTNQTSMYLCASSLFPAGLGETQYFGPGTRLLVL.

CDR3 bases: TGCGCCAGCAGCCAAGATCTCCCCGGAACCGCGAACACCGGGGAGCTGTTTTTT. Amino acids: CASSQDLPGTANTGELFF. This chain joins TRBV4-1 and TRBJ2-2; D is uncertain. The CDR3 loop spans 18 amino acids. The germline V gene encodes CDR1 MGHRA and CDR2 YSYEKL. V was shortened by 0 bases and J by 0 bases, with 14 bases between the two germline ends.

The gene calls are TRBV29-1 and TRBJ2-1, with 8 bases identical to TRBD1. The germline gives CDR1 SQVTM, CDR2 ANQGSEA. With V trimmed by 3 bases and J by 4 bases, 5 bases remained unmatched. This CDR3 is 14 amino acids long. In DNA, the CDR3 is TGCAGCGTTGACAGGGACAGGAGGTACAATGAGCAGTTCTTC. It is translated as CSVDRDRRYNEQFF.

The chain is built from TRBV28 and TRBJ2-7; D is perhaps TRBD2 (6 bases). The V end was cut by 1 base, the J end by 5 bases, with 21 bases between. This CDR3 has 17 residues. Germline V gives CDR1 MDHEN, CDR2 SYDVKM. CDR3 in DNA: TGTGCCAGCAGTTTATTAGTCTCGGGACTTACTCCTAACGAGCAGTACTTC. Translated, it gives CASSLLVSGLTPNEQYF. Looking up the rest from reference TRBV28 and TRBJ2-7 gives the full variable domain: DVKVTQSSRYLVKRTGEKVFLECVQDMDHENMFWYRQDPGLGLRLIYFSYDVKMKEKGDIPEGYSVSREKKERFSLILESASTNQTSMYLCASSLLVSGLTPNEQYFGPGTRLTVT.

About this clone: Other nucleotide sequences in the sample specify the same CDR3. This chain connects TRBV28 to TRBJ1-2; D not resolved. CDR3 length: 13 residues. V was trimmed by 2 bases and J by 1 base, leaving 5 bases between them. CDR1 and CDR2 from the germline V gene are MDHEN and SYDVKM. The CDR3 coding sequence is TGTGCCAGCAGTTTAGTCAGTAACTATGGCTACACCTTC. Amino acid sequence: CASSLVSNYGYTF.

The V and J genes are TRBV6-5 and TRBJ2-7; 13 nucleotides agree with TRBD2. The CDR3 has 14 residues. Germline trimming cut 6 bases from V and 3 bases from J; bases unmatched to any gene: 2. Germline V lookup: CDR1 MNHEY, CDR2 SVGAGI. The CDR3 DNA is TGTGCCAGCAGGGGACTAGCGGGGCGCTACGAGCAGTACTTC. Protein sequence: CASRGLAGRYEQYF.

In regard to this clone: This specimen includes other DNA sequences encoding the same CDR3. The rearrangement joins TRBV28 to TRBJ2-1, with 7 positions matching TRBD2. Trimming removed 2 bases from V and 3 bases from J; junction bases left unmatched: 1. Germline V CDR1 and CDR2: MDHEN, SYDVKM. The CDR3 consists of 14 residues. The CDR3 region is CASSLAGVYNEQFF. CDR3 coding DNA: TGTGCCAGCAGTTTAGCGGGGGTCTACAATGAGCAGTTCTTC.

The chain has TRBV29-1 and TRBJ1-2; D not resolved. The CDR3 extends over 13 amino acids. CDR1 SQVTM and CDR2 ANQGSEA come from the germline V gene. The germline V and J ends were trimmed by 1 base and 0 bases, with 6 bases remaining between them. For the CDR3, the DNA is TGCAGCGTTGAAGGGGCAACTAACTATGGCTACACCTTC. This gives the protein CSVEGATNYGYTF.

Details on this clone: The junction shows a germline mismatch at one end, possibly a read error. V gene TRBV29-1 combines with J gene TRBJ2-2, with a possible D match to TRBD1 (6 bases). In germline, CDR1 is SQVTM, CDR2 ANQGSEA. The CDR3 has 14 amino acids. CDR3: CSVDQTGIPGKLFF. In DNA form, the CDR3 reads TGCAGCGTTGATCAAACAGGGATTCCCGGGAAGCTGTTTTTT.

The rearrangement joins TRBV30 to TRBJ2-1; D is undetermined. This CDR3 is built from 13 residues. CDR1 GTSNPN and CDR2 SVGIG come from the germline V gene (reference sequence). V dropped 8 bases and J dropped 6 bases, with 17 bases sitting between them. The CDR3 bases are TGTGCCAGCGACAACCCCCTGGGCAATGAGCAGTTCTTC. Its translation: CASDNPLGNEQFF.

The chain has TRBV7-3 and TRBJ2-7; D may be TRBD2 (5 bases). CDR1 and CDR2 from the germline V gene are SGHTA and FQGTGA. The CDR3 contains 17 residues. Trimming pared 5 bases from V and 3 bases from J, leaving 23 bases between. CDR3: CASSPFEGQTCNYEQYF. The CDR3 DNA reads as TGTGCCAGCAGCCCATTCGAGGGTCAGACCTGCAACTACGAGCAGTACTTC.

The V and J genes are TRBV5-1 and TRBJ2-7; D assignment may be TRBD1 or TRBD2 (5 bases each). The CDR3 runs to 15 residues. Looked up from germline, CDR1 is SGHRS and CDR2 is YFSETQ. V dropped 2 bases and J dropped 2 bases, with 14 bases sitting between them. In DNA, the CDR3 is TGCGCCAGCAGCTTAGAGCCCCGGGGCCCCTACGAGCAGTACTTC. It is translated as CASSLEPRGPYEQYF.

The CDR3 spells CASSHREGGEAFF. CDR3 DNA: TGCGCCAGCAGCCACAGGGAGGGGGGAGAAGCTTTCTTT. This chain links TRBV4-3 with TRBJ1-1; possibly TRBD1 for D (6 bases). V dropped 3 bases and J dropped 8 bases, with 13 bases sitting between them. The CDR3 loop spans 13 amino acids. Germline CDR1 LGHNA, CDR2 YSLEER.

The chain carries TRBV10-1 and TRBJ2-7; TRBD2 agrees at 8 bases. The CDR3 is made up of 16 amino acids. The V and J ends lost 2 bases and 7 bases, in that order; junction bases with no gene match: 13. Germline CDR1 is WNHNN and CDR2 is SYGVQD (reference sequence). This CDR3 is CASSEVPGLEEKEQYF. The CDR3 nucleotides read TGCGCCAGCAGTGAGGTTCCGGGACTAGAAGAGAAGGAGCAGTACTTC.

This chain's CDR3 is CASSKRRSQETQYF. The CDR3 DNA follows: TGTGCCAGCAGTAAGCGACGGTCCCAAGAGACCCAGTACTTC. The V gene is TRBV2, the J gene TRBJ2-5, with no clear D. Per the germline V gene, CDR1 is SNHLY and CDR2 is FYNNEI. Trimming pared 5 bases from V and 1 base from J, leaving 11 bases between. The CDR3 has 14 amino acids.

This clone was recorded only once. The V and J genes are TRBV6-4 and TRBJ2-6; D remains ambiguous. V lost 3 bases, J lost 0 bases, and 9 bases lay in between. This CDR3 is built from 16 residues. In germline, CDR1 is MRHNA, CDR2 SNTAGT. CDR3 protein: CASSEGTDSGANVLTF. In nucleotides, the CDR3 is TGTGCCAGCAGTGAAGGCACCGACTCTGGGGCCAACGTCCTGACTTTC.

This clone was seen a single time. The CDR3 sequence is CASSKTDNEQFF. CDR3 sequence (DNA): TGTGCCAGCAGCAAAACAGACAATGAGCAGTTCTTC. This sequence joins TRBV21-1 and TRBJ2-1; the tabulated D call, TRBD1, remains unverified against the DNA. TRBV21-1 is described as a pseudogene. The CDR3 extends over 12 amino acids.

Of note for this clone: Other DNA variants within this sample encode the same CDR3. The rearrangement joins TRBV7-9 to TRBJ2-7; the D is unclear. Trimming pared 5 bases from V and 1 base from J, leaving 12 bases between. This CDR3 is 14 amino acids long. Germline CDR1 is SEHNR and CDR2 is FQNEAQ (reference sequence). CDR3 DNA sequence: TGTGCCAGCAGCCCCCCGGGTGGATCCTACGAGCAGTACTTC. This encodes CASSPPGGSYEQYF.

This clone was found once. J is TRBJ2-6 and V is TRBV28; D possibly corresponds to TRBD1 (6 bases). Per the germline V gene, CDR1 is MDHEN and CDR2 is SYDVKM. The CDR3 consists of 18 residues. V was pared by 7 bases and J by 0 bases, with 19 bases between. For the CDR3, the DNA is TGTGCCAGCAATCTACAGGGCCCCAGCCTCTCTGGGGCCAACGTCCTGACTTTC. This gives the protein CASNLQGPSLSGANVLTF.

The genes are TRBV12-5 and TRBJ2-1; 8 bases match TRBD2. V shed 3 bases and J 2 bases; nucleotides not matched to a gene: 3. Germline V gene data show CDR1 as LGHNT and CDR2 as FRNRAP. The CDR3 is made up of 15 amino acids. CDR3 DNA sequence: TGTGCTAGTGGTTTCGCGGGAGGTCCCTACAATGAGCAGTTCTTC. Protein sequence: CASGFAGGPYNEQFF.

The chain joins TRBV19 to TRBJ1-1; the D gene is possibly TRBD1 (5 bases). This CDR3 region has 13 residues. V was cut by 7 bases and J by 4 bases, with 13 bases left in between. CDR1 is LNHDA and CDR2 is SQIVND in the germline V gene (reference sequence). The DNA of the CDR3 is TGTGCCAGTACCCATCGGGGGAGCACTGAAGCTTTCTTT. Its translation is CASTHRGSTEAFF.